These 22 T cell receptor beta chains were all obtained from the same sample, sequenced in a study of control samples from healthy donors and cancer patients. Data came from immunoSEQ multiplex PCR; TCRdb stores just in-frame clones and leaves some out. The table shows 120,000 to 150,000 clones, with approximately 93% occurring only once. The sample taken for sequencing was blood. The receptor set was obtained from a man aged 18 to 29 in good health.

This chain links TRBV18 with TRBJ2-7, with 7 nucleotides matching TRBD1. With V trimmed by 5 bases and J by 3 bases, 7 bases remained unmatched. Germline CDR1 is KGHSH and CDR2 is LQKENI. This CDR3 is 14 amino acids long. The CDR3 loop reads CASSYLDRSYEQYF. The CDR3 DNA follows: TGTGCCAGCTCATACCTGGACAGGAGCTACGAGCAGTACTTC.

This clone has a single count. The gene calls are TRBV12-2 and TRBJ1-2; the D call TRBD1 from the table was never checked on the DNA. TRBV12-2 is labeled a pseudogene. The CDR3 runs 12 residues. For the CDR3, the DNA is TGTGCAAGTCGCCCACAGGGCTATGGCTACACCTTC. Translating gives CASRPQGYGYTF.

The genes are TRBV6-2 or TRBV6-3 and TRBJ2-3, with D possibly TRBD2 on 6 matching bases. The CDR3 is 14 amino acids. V was shortened by 5 bases and J by 7 bases, with 16 bases between the two germline ends. Per germline, CDR1 MNHEY and CDR2 SVGEGT. The CDR3, as DNA: TGTGCCAGCAGTCCCGACGGGAGTACCTATACGCAGTATTTT. Amino acid sequence: CASSPDGSTYTQYF.

This clone was detected once. The chain couples TRBV7-9 to TRBJ2-3, with D unresolved. The V and J ends lost 0 bases and 5 bases respectively, with 3 bases between them. Germline CDR1 reads SEHNR; CDR2 reads FQNEAQ (reference sequence). This CDR3 is 12 amino acids long. In DNA, the CDR3 is TGTGCCAGCAGCTTAGCGATAGATACGCAGTATTTT. This translates into CASSLAIDTQYF.

The CDR3 reads CASSPNMNSGNTIYF. The CDR3 DNA reads as TGTGCCAGCAGTCCCAACATGAACTCTGGAAACACCATATATTTT. The genes are TRBV27 and TRBJ1-3; D is ambiguous. Germline V gene data show CDR1 as MNHEY and CDR2 as SMNVEV (reference sequence). The V gene lost 5 bases and the J gene lost 0 bases, with 11 bases spanning the gap. The CDR3 loop spans 15 amino acids.

The chain carries TRBV10-3 and TRBJ1-1, with D unresolved. This CDR3 has 15 residues. Germline V CDR1 and CDR2: ENHRY, SYGVKD. Trimming left V 4 bases short and J 5 bases short, with 17 bases between. CDR3 nucleotides: TGTGCCATCAGTGTTCGCCAGACCGTTGGAACTGAAGCTTTCTTT. It translates to CAISVRQTVGTEAFF.

The genes are TRBV5-1 and TRBJ2-3, with 10 bases that match TRBD2. Germline trimming cut 1 base from V and 4 bases from J; bases unmatched to any gene: 6. CDR3 length equals 16 residues. Germline-derived CDR1 and CDR2 are SGHRS and YFSETQ. CDR3 in DNA: TGCGCCAGCAGCTTGATGCTAGCGGGAGCCGCAGATACGCAGTATTTT. Protein: CASSLMLAGAADTQYF.

The chain uses TRBV7-8 and TRBJ2-1; D not resolved. The CDR3 sequence is 13 residues long. Germline V lookup: CDR1 SGHVS, CDR2 FQNEAQ. The ends were cut back, 5 bases at V and 8 bases at J, with 13 bases in the middle. CDR3 sequence reads: CASSPPRGDEQFF. CDR3 DNA sequence: TGTGCCAGCAGCCCCCCTAGAGGCGATGAGCAGTTCTTC.

The CDR3 sequence is CASSTTDTQYF. The DNA for the CDR3 is TGTGCCAGCAGCACGACAGATACGCAGTATTTT. The chain has TRBV7-8 and TRBJ2-3; no firm D call. Deletions cut 5 bases from V and 3 bases from J, with 3 bases between. Per the germline V gene, CDR1 is SGHVS and CDR2 is FQNEAQ. The CDR3 has 11 amino acids.

This clone was seen just once. The chain recombines TRBV7-8 with TRBJ1-2; D call uncertain. CDR3 length equals 13 residues. From germline, CDR1 is SGHVS and CDR2 FQNEAQ. V gave up 0 bases and J gave up 7 bases, with 9 bases separating them. The chain's CDR3 is CASSLAGSGGYTF. The CDR3 region has the DNA TGTGCCAGCAGCTTAGCGGGTTCGGGTGGCTACACCTTC. The complete variable domain, with remaining parts taken from reference TRBV7-8 and TRBJ1-2, reads GAGVSQSPRYKVAKRGQDVALRCDPISGHVSLFWYQQALGQGPEFLTYFQNEAQLDKSGLPSDRFFAERPEGSVSTLKIQRTQQEDSAVYLCASSLAGSGGYTFGSGTRLTVV.

This clone was recorded only once. The chain employs TRBV24-1 and TRBJ2-2; no definite D call. This CDR3 is 13 amino acids long. The germline V and J ends were trimmed by 1 base and 6 bases, with 5 bases remaining between them. Germline V CDR1 and CDR2: KGHDR, SFDVKD. CDR3 sequence: CATSDFDAGELFF. CDR3 DNA: TGTGCCACCAGTGATTTTGATGCCGGGGAGCTGTTTTTT.

The chain links TRBV20-1 to TRBJ1-5; D not certain. The V end was cut by 3 bases, the J end by 6 bases, with 12 bases between. This CDR3 has 13 residues. From germline, CDR1 is DFQATT and CDR2 SNEGSKA (reference sequence). In DNA form, the CDR3 reads TGCAGTGCTAGTAGGACCTCCGGTCAGCCCCAGCATTTT. This gives the protein CSASRTSGQPQHF.

DNA of the CDR3: TGTGCCAGCAGTGCATACAGGACCCGAAGGACTGAAGCTTTCTTT. Protein: CASSAYRTRRTEAFF. This chain joins TRBV6-2 or TRBV6-3 and TRBJ1-1; TRBD1 is a possible D gene (5 bases). Trimming stripped 5 bases from V and 5 bases from J, with 18 bases between. CDR3 length: 15 residues. Per germline, CDR1 MNHEY and CDR2 SVGEGT.

This clone has a single count. This rearrangement joins TRBV5-4 to TRBJ1-2; D unresolved. The CDR3 covers 14 residues. Germline V gene sequence: CDR1 SGHNT, CDR2 YYREEE (reference sequence). Trimming stripped 0 bases from V and 7 bases from J, with 13 bases between. DNA of the CDR3: TGTGCCAGCAGCTTGGAGAGGCCCTCCTCTGGCTACACCTTC. Translated, it gives CASSLERPSSGYTF.

This clone was seen more than once but under ten times. The chain carries TRBV6-2 or TRBV6-3 and TRBJ1-2; 9 nucleotides agree with TRBD1. This CDR3 has 15 amino acids. Per the germline V gene, CDR1 is MNHEY and CDR2 is SVGEGT. The V gene end was trimmed by 6 bases and the J gene end by 8 bases; junction bases not matched to a gene: 13. This chain's CDR3 is CASSETGGAVRGYTF. The CDR3 DNA reads TGTGCCAGCAGCGAAACAGGGGGCGCGGTGAGGGGCTACACCTTC.

V gene TRBV27 combines with J gene TRBJ1-1, with 7 bases lining up with TRBD1. The CDR3 totals 15 residues. Germline V CDR1 and CDR2: MNHEY, SMNVEV (reference sequence). The V and J ends lost 0 bases and 1 base, in that order; junction bases with no gene match: 2. The CDR3 DNA sequence: TGTGCCAGCAGTTTATCTTGGACAGGGAACACTGAAGCTTTCTTT. It translates to CASSLSWTGNTEAFF.

CDR3 sequence reads: CASSMELAGETQYF. DNA for the CDR3: TGTGCCAGTAGTATGGAACTAGCGGGAGAGACCCAGTACTTC. The V and J genes are TRBV19 and TRBJ2-5, with 9 bases fitting TRBD2. CDR1 is LNHDA, CDR2 SQIVND, per germline (reference sequence). Losses at the gene ends were 3 bases for V and 4 bases for J; bases not matched to a gene: 3. CDR3 length: 14 residues.

This sequence joins TRBV6-6 and TRBJ1-5; D is unresolved. The V and J ends lost 7 bases and 3 bases respectively, with 13 bases between them. The CDR3 spans 14 residues. Germline lookup yields CDR1 MNHNY and CDR2 SVGAGI (reference sequence). The CDR3 region has the DNA TGTGCCAGCACCCTGGGAAGGGCCAATCAGCCCCAGCATTTT. This encodes CASTLGRANQPQHF.

This sequence joins TRBV2 and TRBJ2-7; D is undetermined. The CDR3 spans 13 residues. The germline V and J ends were trimmed by 7 bases and 0 bases, with 10 bases remaining between them. Germline values: CDR1 SNHLY, CDR2 FYNNEI. The CDR3 loop reads CASKHHDSYEQYF. The CDR3 DNA follows: TGTGCCAGCAAACACCATGACTCCTACGAGCAGTACTTC.

The chain links TRBV7-2 to TRBJ2-2; tentative D call: TRBD2 (6 bases). This CDR3 is built from 16 residues. Trimming removed 0 bases from V and 0 bases from J, with 8 bases in between. Looked up from germline, CDR1 is SGHTA and CDR2 is FQGNSA. This CDR3 is CASSLASGANTGELFF. DNA of the CDR3: TGTGCCAGCAGCTTAGCTTCGGGGGCGAACACCGGGGAGCTGTTTTTT. Combining the CDR3 with reference TRBV7-2 and TRBJ2-2 gives the whole variable domain GAGVSQSPSNKVTEKGKDVELRCDPISGHTALYWYRQSLGQGLEFLIYFQGNSAPDKSGLPSDRFSAERTGGSVSTLTIQRTQQEDSAVYLCASSLASGANTGELFFGEGSRLTVL.

The genes are TRBV6-5 and TRBJ1-6; 11 bases fit TRBD1. This CDR3 is 14 amino acids long. With 6 bases clipped from V and 10 bases from J, the junction kept 5 bases outside the gene matches. Germline-derived CDR1 and CDR2 are MNHEY and SVGAGI. This CDR3 is CASSPGQGASPLHF. The CDR3 DNA reads TGTGCCAGCAGCCCCGGACAGGGGGCGTCACCCCTCCACTTT.

The rearrangement links TRBV7-8 to TRBJ2-5; perhaps TRBD1 as D (6 bases). Trimming took 3 bases from V and 5 from J, leaving 13 bases between them. The CDR3 has 14 residues. CDR1 SGHVS and CDR2 FQNEAQ come from the germline V gene. For the CDR3, the DNA is TGTGCCAGCAGCTTTAGGGCAGGGGTGGAGACCCAGTACTTC. This sequence encodes CASSFRAGVETQYF. The full variable domain, rest sourced from reference TRBV7-8 and TRBJ2-5, is GAGVSQSPRYKVAKRGQDVALRCDPISGHVSLFWYQQALGQGPEFLTYFQNEAQLDKSGLPSDRFFAERPEGSVSTLKIQRTQQEDSAVYLCASSFRAGVETQYFGPGTRLLVL.